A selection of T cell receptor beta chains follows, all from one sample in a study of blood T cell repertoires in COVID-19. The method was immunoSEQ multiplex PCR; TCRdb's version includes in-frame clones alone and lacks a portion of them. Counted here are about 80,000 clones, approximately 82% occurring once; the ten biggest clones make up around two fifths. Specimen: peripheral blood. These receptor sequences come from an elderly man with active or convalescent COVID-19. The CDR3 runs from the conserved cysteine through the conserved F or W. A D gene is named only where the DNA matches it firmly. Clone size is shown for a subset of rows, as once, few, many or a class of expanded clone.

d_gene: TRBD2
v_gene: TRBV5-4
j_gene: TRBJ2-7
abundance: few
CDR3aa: CASSQNIAGVEEQYF
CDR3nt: TGTGCCAGCAGCCAAAATATAGCGGGAGTGGAAGAGCAGTACTTC

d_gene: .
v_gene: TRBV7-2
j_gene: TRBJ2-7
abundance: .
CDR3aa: CASSLIGHGSYEQYF
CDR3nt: TGTGCCAGCAGCTTAATAGGACACGGCAGCTACGAGCAGTACTTC

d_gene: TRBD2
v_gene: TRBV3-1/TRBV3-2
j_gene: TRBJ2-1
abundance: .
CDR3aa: CASSPTSGSYNEQFF
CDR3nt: TGTGCCAGCAGTCCGACTAGCGGTTCTTACAATGAGCAGTTCTTC

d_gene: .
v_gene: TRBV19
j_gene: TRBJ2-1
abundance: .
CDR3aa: CASSIPNGYNEQFF
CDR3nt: TGTGCCAGTAGTATTCCTAATGGTTACAATGAGCAGTTCTTC

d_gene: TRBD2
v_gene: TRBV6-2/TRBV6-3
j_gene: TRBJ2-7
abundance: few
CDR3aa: CASSSHSGISYEQYF
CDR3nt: TGTGCCAGCAGTTCGCATAGCGGGATCTCCTACGAGCAGTACTTC

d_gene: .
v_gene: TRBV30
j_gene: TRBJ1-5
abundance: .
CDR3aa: CAWSTGIDQPQHF
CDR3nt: TGTGCCTGGAGTACGGGGATCGATCAGCCCCAGCATTTT

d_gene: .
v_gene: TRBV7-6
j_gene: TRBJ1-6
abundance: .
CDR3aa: CASSGWESSYNSPLHF
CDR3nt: TGTGCCAGCAGCGGGTGGGAGAGCTCCTATAATTCACCCCTCCACTTT

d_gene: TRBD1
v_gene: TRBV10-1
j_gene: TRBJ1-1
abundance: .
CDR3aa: CASSSQGENTEAFF
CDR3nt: TGCGCCAGCAGTTCTCAGGGGGAGAACACTGAAGCTTTCTTT

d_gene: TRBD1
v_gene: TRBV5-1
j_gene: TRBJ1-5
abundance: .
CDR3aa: CASSYGTGDQPQHF
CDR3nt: TGCGCCAGCAGCTACGGGACAGGAGATCAGCCCCAGCATTTT

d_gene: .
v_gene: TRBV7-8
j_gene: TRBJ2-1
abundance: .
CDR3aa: CASREGVAYNEQFF
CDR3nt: TGTGCCAGCAGGGAGGGTGTCGCCTACAATGAGCAGTTCTTC

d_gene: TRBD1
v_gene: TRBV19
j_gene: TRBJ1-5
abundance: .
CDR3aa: CASSPRTGEGSNQPQHF
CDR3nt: TGTGCCAGTAGTCCTCGGACAGGGGAGGGTAGCAATCAGCCCCAGCATTTT

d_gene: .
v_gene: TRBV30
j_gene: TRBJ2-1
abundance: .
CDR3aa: CAWDRPYNEQFF
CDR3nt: TGTGCCTGGGACAGACCCTACAATGAGCAGTTCTTC

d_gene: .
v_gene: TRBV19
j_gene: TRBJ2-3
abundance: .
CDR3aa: CASQTQGTDTQYF
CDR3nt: TGTGCCAGCCAAACACAGGGCACAGATACGCAGTATTTT

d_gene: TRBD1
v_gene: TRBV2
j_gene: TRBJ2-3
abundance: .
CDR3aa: CASNPTGWSDTQYF
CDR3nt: TGTGCCAGCAACCCGACAGGGTGGTCAGATACGCAGTATTTT

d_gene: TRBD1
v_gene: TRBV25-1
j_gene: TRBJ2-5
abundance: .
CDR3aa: CASSEVRTGAAETQYF
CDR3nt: TGTGCCAGCAGTGAAGTCCGAACAGGGGCGGCGGAGACCCAGTACTTC

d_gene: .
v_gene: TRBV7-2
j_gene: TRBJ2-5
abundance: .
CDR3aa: CASSGGVTSLVETQYF
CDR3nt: TGTGCCAGCAGCGGAGGAGTAACTAGCCTCGTGGAGACCCAGTACTTC

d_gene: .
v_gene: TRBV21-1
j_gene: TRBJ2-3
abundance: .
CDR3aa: CASSKDRGLTDTQYF
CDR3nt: TGTGCCAGCAGCAAAGACAGGGGTCTCACAGATACGCAGTATTTT

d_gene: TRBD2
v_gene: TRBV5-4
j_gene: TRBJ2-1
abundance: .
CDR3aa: CASSRTSGNSYNEQFF
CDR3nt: TGTGCCAGCAGCAGAACTAGCGGCAACTCCTACAATGAGCAGTTCTTC

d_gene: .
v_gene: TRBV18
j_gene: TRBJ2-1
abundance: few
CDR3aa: CASSSPTNNEQFF
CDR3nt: TGTGCCAGCTCATCCCCGACTAACAATGAGCAGTTCTTC

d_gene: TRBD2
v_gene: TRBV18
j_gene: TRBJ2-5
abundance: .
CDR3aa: CASSPSGAQETQYF
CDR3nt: TGTGCCAGCTCACCGAGCGGGGCCCAAGAGACCCAGTACTTC

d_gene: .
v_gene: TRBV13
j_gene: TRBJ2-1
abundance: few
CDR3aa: CANPPMERDSPFWQFF
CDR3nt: TGTGCCAACCCCCCCATGGAGAGGGACTCCCCCTTTTGGCAGTTCTTC

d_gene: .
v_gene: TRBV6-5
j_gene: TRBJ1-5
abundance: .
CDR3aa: CASSSRQENQPQHF
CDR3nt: TGTGCCAGCAGTTCCCGACAGGAGAATCAGCCCCAGCATTTT

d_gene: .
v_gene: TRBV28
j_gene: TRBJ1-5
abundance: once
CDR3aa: CASSSYWTASDQPQHF
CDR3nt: TGTGCCAGCAGTTCCTACTGGACAGCGTCTGATCAGCCCCAGCATTTT

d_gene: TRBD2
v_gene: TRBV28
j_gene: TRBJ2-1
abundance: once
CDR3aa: CASRTGLAGYNEQFF
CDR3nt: TGTGCCAGCAGAACGGGACTAGCTGGGTACAATGAGCAGTTCTTC

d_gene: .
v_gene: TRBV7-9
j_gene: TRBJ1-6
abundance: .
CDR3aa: CASSPESDNSPLHF
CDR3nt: TGTGCCAGCAGTCCCGAATCAGATAATTCACCCCTCCACTTT

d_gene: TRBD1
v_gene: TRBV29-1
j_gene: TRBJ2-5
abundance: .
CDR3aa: CSVEDLAGGSETQYF
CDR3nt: TGCAGCGTTGAAGATCTGGCAGGGGGCTCGGAGACCCAGTACTTC

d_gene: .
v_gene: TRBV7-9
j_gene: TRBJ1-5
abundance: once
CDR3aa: CASSQGFNQPQHF
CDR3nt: TGTGCCAGCAGCCAGGGGTTCAATCAGCCCCAGCATTTT

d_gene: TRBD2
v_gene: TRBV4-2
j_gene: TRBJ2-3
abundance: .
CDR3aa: CASSQEEQLAGVYTQYF
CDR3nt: TGTGCCAGCAGCCAAGAAGAACAACTAGCGGGAGTATATACGCAGTATTTT

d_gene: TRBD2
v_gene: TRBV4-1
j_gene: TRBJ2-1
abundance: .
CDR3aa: CASSQLGLAGVGNEQFF
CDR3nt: TGCGCCAGCAGCCAGCTGGGACTAGCGGGAGTAGGTAATGAGCAGTTCTTC

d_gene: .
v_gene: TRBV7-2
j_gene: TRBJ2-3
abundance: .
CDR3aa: CASSASGLQGTQYF
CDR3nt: TGTGCCAGCAGCGCCTCCGGGCTCCAGGGTACGCAGTATTTT

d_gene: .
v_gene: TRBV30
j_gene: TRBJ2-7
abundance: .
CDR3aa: CAWSGGDRPYF
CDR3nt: TGTGCCTGGAGTGGGGGTGACAGGCCGTACTTC

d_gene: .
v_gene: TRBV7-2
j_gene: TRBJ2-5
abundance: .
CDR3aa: CASSTTGSKETQYF
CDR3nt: TGTGCCAGCAGCACGACCGGGAGCAAAGAGACCCAGTACTTC

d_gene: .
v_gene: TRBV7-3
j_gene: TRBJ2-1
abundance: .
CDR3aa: CASSLTQVAYNEQFF
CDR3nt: TGTGCCAGCAGCTTAACTCAGGTAGCCTACAATGAGCAGTTCTTC

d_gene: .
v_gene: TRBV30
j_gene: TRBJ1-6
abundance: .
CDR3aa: CAGRGSNSPLHF
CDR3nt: TGTGCCGGTCGGGGGTCAAATTCACCCCTCCACTTT

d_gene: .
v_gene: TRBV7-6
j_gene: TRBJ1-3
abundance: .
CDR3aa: CASSLEMRRTIYF
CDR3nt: TGTGCCAGCAGCTTAGAAATGCGGCGGACCATATATTTT